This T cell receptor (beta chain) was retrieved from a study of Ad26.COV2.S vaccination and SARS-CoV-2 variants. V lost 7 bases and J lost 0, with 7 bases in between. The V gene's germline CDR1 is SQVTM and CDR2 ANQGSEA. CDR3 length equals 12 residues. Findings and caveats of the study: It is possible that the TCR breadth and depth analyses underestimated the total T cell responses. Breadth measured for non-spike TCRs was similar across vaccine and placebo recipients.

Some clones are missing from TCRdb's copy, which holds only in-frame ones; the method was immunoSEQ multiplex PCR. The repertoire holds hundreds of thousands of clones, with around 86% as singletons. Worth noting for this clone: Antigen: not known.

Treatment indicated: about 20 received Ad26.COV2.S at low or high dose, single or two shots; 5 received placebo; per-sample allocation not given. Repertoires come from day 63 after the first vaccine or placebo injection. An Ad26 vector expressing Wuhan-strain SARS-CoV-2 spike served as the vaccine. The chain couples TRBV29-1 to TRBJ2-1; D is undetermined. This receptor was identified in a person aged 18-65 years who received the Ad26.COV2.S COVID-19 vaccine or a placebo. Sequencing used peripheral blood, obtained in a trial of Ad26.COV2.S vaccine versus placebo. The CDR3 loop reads CSELSSYNEQFF. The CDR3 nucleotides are TGCAGCGAGCTAAGCTCCTACAATGAGCAGTTCTTC.